These T cell receptor beta chains were read from a single sample in a study of shared clonotypes between healthy human individuals. Sequencing was performed with immunoSEQ multiplex PCR; in TCRdb, only in-frame clones are kept and a portion is missing. The table shows roughly 650,000 clones, with around 96% occurring only once. The sample consisted of naive CD8+ T cells sorted from blood. Receptors were obtained from a woman younger than 45 in good health. CDR3s include the opening cysteine and the closing phenylalanine or tryptophan. D genes are given only for firm matches. Size tells how often a clone was seen (once, few, many) or the class of an expanded clone, and some rows leave it out.

J gene: TRBJ2-7
V gene: TRBV27
D gene: TRBD2
clone size: NA
CDR3 protein: CASSESGSIYEQYF
CDR3 DNA: TGTGCCAGCAGTGAAAGCGGGAGTATTTACGAGCAGTACTTC

J gene: TRBJ2-3
V gene: TRBV9
D gene: NA
clone size: NA
CDR3 protein: CASTTGGTATDTQYF
CDR3 DNA: TGTGCCAGCACCACGGGGGGGACAGCCACAGATACGCAGTATTTT

J gene: TRBJ2-3
V gene: TRBV10-1
D gene: NA
clone size: NA
CDR3 protein: CASSNSDSSDTQYF
CDR3 DNA: TGCGCCAGCAGCAATAGCGACTCCTCAGATACGCAGTATTTT

J gene: TRBJ2-5
V gene: TRBV28
D gene: NA
clone size: NA
CDR3 protein: CASTRSETQYF
CDR3 DNA: TGTGCCAGCACCCGATCGGAGACCCAGTACTTC

J gene: TRBJ2-7
V gene: TRBV27
D gene: NA
clone size: NA
CDR3 protein: CASRSGFYEQYF
CDR3 DNA: TGTGCCAGCAGAAGCGGATTTTACGAGCAGTACTTC

J gene: TRBJ1-2
V gene: TRBV2
D gene: NA
clone size: NA
CDR3 protein: CASSPGIYGYTF
CDR3 DNA: TGTGCCAGCAGCCCAGGGATCTATGGCTACACCTTC

J gene: TRBJ2-7
V gene: TRBV28
D gene: TRBD2
clone size: NA
CDR3 protein: CASSPGLAGGLSYEQYF
CDR3 DNA: TGTGCCAGCAGCCCGGGACTAGCGGGAGGCTTATCCTACGAGCAGTACTTC

J gene: TRBJ1-6
V gene: TRBV7-2
D gene: NA
clone size: NA
CDR3 protein: CASSLVLNSPLHF
CDR3 DNA: TGTGCCAGCAGCTTAGTACTTAATTCACCCCTCCACTTT

J gene: TRBJ1-5
V gene: TRBV4-1
D gene: TRBD1
clone size: NA
CDR3 protein: CASSQEQGEGNQPQHF
CDR3 DNA: TGCGCCAGCAGCCAAGAGCAGGGGGAGGGCAATCAGCCCCAGCATTTT

J gene: TRBJ2-3
V gene: TRBV9
D gene: NA
clone size: NA
CDR3 protein: CASPGATDSTDTQYF
CDR3 DNA: TGTGCCAGCCCCGGGGCAACAGACAGCACAGATACGCAGTATTTT

J gene: TRBJ2-7
V gene: TRBV21-1
D gene: NA
clone size: few
CDR3 protein: CASSLARHEQYF
CDR3 DNA: TGTGCCAGCAGTTTAGCTCGGCACGAGCAGTACTTC

J gene: TRBJ1-5
V gene: TRBV6-1
D gene: NA
clone size: few
CDR3 protein: CASMGGQPQHF
CDR3 DNA: TGTGCCAGCATGGGCGGTCAGCCCCAGCATTTT

J gene: TRBJ1-1
V gene: TRBV7-9
D gene: NA
clone size: NA
CDR3 protein: CASSSPGGGTEAFF
CDR3 DNA: TGTGCCAGCAGCTCCCCTGGGGGAGGCACTGAAGCTTTCTTT

J gene: TRBJ2-2
V gene: TRBV2
D gene: NA
clone size: NA
CDR3 protein: CASQTQNTGELFF
CDR3 DNA: TGTGCCAGCCAGACACAAAACACCGGGGAGCTGTTTTTT

J gene: TRBJ2-1
V gene: TRBV11-3
D gene: NA
clone size: few
CDR3 protein: CASSLDGGIYNEQFF
CDR3 DNA: TGTGCCAGCAGCTTAGATGGTGGGATCTACAATGAGCAGTTCTTC

J gene: TRBJ2-1
V gene: TRBV11-2
D gene: NA
clone size: NA
CDR3 protein: CASQYGNEQFF
CDR3 DNA: TGTGCCAGCCAATACGGCAATGAGCAGTTCTTC

J gene: TRBJ2-7
V gene: TRBV28
D gene: TRBD2
clone size: NA
CDR3 protein: CASSLYGRAYEQYF
CDR3 DNA: TGTGCCAGCAGTTTATACGGGAGGGCCTACGAGCAGTACTTC

J gene: TRBJ1-2
V gene: TRBV27
D gene: NA
clone size: NA
CDR3 protein: CASSPSSGVKTYGYTF
CDR3 DNA: TGTGCCAGCAGTCCCTCCTCAGGGGTGAAGACCTATGGCTACACCTTC

J gene: TRBJ1-3
V gene: TRBV6-6
D gene: NA
clone size: NA
CDR3 protein: CASSPKPGPSGNTIYF
CDR3 DNA: TGTGCCAGCAGTCCAAAACCCGGGCCCTCTGGAAACACCATATATTTT

J gene: TRBJ2-1
V gene: TRBV28
D gene: TRBD2
clone size: NA
CDR3 protein: CASNRGGPGTIGEQFF
CDR3 DNA: TGTGCCAGCAACCGCGGGGGACCCGGGACCATCGGTGAGCAGTTCTTC

J gene: TRBJ2-2
V gene: TRBV9
D gene: NA
clone size: NA
CDR3 protein: CASSVGNTGELFF
CDR3 DNA: TGTGCCAGCAGCGTAGGCAACACCGGGGAGCTGTTTTTT

J gene: TRBJ2-7
V gene: TRBV4-2
D gene: TRBD1
clone size: NA
CDR3 protein: CASSQRPPGQGSNEQYF
CDR3 DNA: TGTGCCAGCAGCCAAAGACCCCCGGGACAGGGGTCTAACGAGCAGTACTTC

J gene: TRBJ2-3
V gene: TRBV28
D gene: TRBD2
clone size: NA
CDR3 protein: CASSELARSTDTQYF
CDR3 DNA: TGTGCCAGCAGTGAACTAGCGCGATCCACAGATACGCAGTATTTT

J gene: TRBJ1-4
V gene: TRBV11-2
D gene: NA
clone size: NA
CDR3 protein: CASSIPQGANEKLFF
CDR3 DNA: TGTGCCAGCAGCATCCCACAGGGAGCTAATGAAAAACTGTTTTTT

J gene: TRBJ1-1
V gene: TRBV29-1
D gene: NA
clone size: NA
CDR3 protein: CSVIPDGKNTEAFF
CDR3 DNA: TGCAGCGTGATACCCGACGGGAAGAACACTGAAGCTTTCTTT

J gene: TRBJ2-5
V gene: TRBV27
D gene: NA
clone size: once
CDR3 protein: CASSLGEGLEETQYF
CDR3 DNA: TGTGCCAGCAGTTTAGGGGAAGGGTTGGAAGAGACCCAGTACTTC